The 5 T cell receptor beta chains listed next were all sequenced from one sample in a study of blood T cell repertoires in COVID-19. Data came from immunoSEQ multiplex PCR; TCRdb stores just in-frame clones and leaves some out. The data hold about 160,000 clones, with approximately 84% observed a single time. What was sequenced was peripheral blood. The origin of the receptors is a man between 35 and 55 years old who had recovered from COVID-19.

The chain carries TRBV28 and TRBJ2-3, with D uncertain. CDR1 MDHEN and CDR2 SYDVKM come from the germline V gene. Trimming stripped 2 bases from V and 2 bases from J, with 8 bases between. This CDR3 region has 14 residues. This CDR3 is CASSLLPYTDTQYF. The DNA for the CDR3 is TGTGCCAGCAGTTTACTCCCGTACACAGATACGCAGTATTTT.

The sample holds one count of this clone. The chain joins TRBV18 to TRBJ2-3, with 7 bases fitting TRBD1. The CDR3 totals 15 residues. Germline V gene sequence: CDR1 KGHSH, CDR2 LQKENI. V lost 3 bases and J lost 2; bases outside the gene matches: 5. CDR3 bases: TGTGCCAGCTCACCCCGGGACAGTCTCACAGATACGCAGTATTTT. It is translated as CASSPRDSLTDTQYF.

The chain combines TRBV20-1 with TRBJ2-7, with 7 bases fitting TRBD1. The trim removed 3 bases at V and 3 bases at J, leaving 8 bases unmatched. The germline V gene encodes CDR1 DFQATT and CDR2 SNEGSKA (reference sequence). CDR3 size: 14 residues. CDR3 coding DNA: TGCAGTGCTAGTCCTCAGGGACAGATCTACGAGCAGTACTTC. Its protein is CSASPQGQIYEQYF.

This chain uses TRBV18 with TRBJ2-6; 8 bases align to TRBD1. The CDR3 length is 17 residues. Germline V CDR1 and CDR2: KGHSH, LQKENI. The junction had 11 bases not matched to a gene; V was cut back by 6 bases and J by 4 bases. This CDR3 is CASSSQGGMAGANVLTF. In DNA form, the CDR3 reads TGTGCCAGCTCGTCACAGGGGGGAATGGCCGGGGCCAACGTCCTGACTTTC.

The V gene is TRBV11-2, the J gene TRBJ1-2; D is ambiguous. This CDR3 is 13 amino acids long. Deletions cut 1 base from V and 3 bases from J, with 6 bases between. In germline, CDR1 is SGHAT, CDR2 FQNNGV. CDR3 in DNA: TGTGCCAGCAGCTTAGGGGCCCACTATGGCTACACCTTC. It yields the protein CASSLGAHYGYTF.